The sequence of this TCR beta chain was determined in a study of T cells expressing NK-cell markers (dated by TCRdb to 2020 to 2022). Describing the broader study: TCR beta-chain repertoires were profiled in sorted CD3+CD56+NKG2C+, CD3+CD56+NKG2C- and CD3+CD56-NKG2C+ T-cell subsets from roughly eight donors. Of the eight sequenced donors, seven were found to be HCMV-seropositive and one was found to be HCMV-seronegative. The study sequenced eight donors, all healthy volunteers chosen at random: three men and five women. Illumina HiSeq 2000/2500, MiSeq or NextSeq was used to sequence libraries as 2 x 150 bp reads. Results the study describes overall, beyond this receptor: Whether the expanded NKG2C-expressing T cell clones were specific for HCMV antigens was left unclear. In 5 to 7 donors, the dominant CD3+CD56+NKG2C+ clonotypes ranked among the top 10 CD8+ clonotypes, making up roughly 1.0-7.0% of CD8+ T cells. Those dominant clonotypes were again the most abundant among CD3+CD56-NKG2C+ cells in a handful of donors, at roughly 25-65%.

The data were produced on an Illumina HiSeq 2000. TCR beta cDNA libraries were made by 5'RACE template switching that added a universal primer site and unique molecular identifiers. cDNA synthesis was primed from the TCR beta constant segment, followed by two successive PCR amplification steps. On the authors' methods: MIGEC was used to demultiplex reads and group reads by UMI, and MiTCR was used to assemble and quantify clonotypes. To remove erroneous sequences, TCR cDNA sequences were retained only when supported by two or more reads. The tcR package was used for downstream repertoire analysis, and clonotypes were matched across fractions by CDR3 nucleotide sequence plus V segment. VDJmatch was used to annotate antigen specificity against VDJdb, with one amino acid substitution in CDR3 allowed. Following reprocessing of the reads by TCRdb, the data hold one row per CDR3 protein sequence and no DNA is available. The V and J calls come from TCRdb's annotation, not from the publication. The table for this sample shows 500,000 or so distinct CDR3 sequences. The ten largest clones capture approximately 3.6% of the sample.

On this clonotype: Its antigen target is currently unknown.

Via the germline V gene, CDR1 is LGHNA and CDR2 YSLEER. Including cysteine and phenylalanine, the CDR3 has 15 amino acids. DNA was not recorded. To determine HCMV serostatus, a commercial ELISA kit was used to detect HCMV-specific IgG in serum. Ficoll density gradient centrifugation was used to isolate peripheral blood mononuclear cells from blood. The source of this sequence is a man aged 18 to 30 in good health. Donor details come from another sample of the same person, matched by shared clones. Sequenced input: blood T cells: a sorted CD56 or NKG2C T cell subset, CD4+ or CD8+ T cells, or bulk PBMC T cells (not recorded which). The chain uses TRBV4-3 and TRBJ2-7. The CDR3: CASSQDVRGSYEQYF.